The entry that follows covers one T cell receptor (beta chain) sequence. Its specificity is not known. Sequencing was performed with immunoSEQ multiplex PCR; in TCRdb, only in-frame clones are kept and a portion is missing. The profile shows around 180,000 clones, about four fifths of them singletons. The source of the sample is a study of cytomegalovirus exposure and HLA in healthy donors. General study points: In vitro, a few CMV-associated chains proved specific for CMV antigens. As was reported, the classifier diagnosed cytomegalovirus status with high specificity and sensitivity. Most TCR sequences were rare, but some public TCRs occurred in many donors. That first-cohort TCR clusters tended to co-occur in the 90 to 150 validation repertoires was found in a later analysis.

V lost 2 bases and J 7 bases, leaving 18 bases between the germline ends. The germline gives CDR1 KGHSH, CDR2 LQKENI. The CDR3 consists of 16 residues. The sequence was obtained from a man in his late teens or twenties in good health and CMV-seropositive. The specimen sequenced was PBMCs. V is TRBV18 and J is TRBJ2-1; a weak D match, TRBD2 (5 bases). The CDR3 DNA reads TGTGCCAGCTCACCAGAGGAGGAATTGGGTTGGAATGAGCAGTTCTTC. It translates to CASSPEEELGWNEQFF. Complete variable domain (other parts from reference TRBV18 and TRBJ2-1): NAGVMQNPRHLVRRRGQEARLRCSPMKGHSHVYWYRQLPEEGLKFMVYLQKENIIDESGMPKERFSAEFPKEGPSILRIQQVVRGDSAAYFCASSPEEELGWNEQFFGPGTRLTVL.